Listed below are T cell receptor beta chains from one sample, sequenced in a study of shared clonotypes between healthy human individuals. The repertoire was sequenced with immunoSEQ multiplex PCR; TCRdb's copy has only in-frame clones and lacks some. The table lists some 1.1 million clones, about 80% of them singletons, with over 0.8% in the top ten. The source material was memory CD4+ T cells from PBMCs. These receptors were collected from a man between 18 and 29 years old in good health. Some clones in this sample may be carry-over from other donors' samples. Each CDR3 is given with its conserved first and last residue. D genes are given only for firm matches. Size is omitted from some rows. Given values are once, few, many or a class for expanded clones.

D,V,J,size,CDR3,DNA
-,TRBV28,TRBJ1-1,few,CASSSSRLEAFF,TGTGCCAGCAGTTCTAGCCGGTTGGAAGCTTTCTTT
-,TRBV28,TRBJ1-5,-,CASSLEGVPQHF,TGTGCCAGCAGTTTAGAGGGCGTCCCCCAGCATTTT
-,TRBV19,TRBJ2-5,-,CASKKGGRQETQYF,TGTGCCAGTAAAAAGGGGGGCAGGCAAGAGACCCAGTACTTC
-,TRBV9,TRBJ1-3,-,CASSVGRAPIFDTIYF,TGTGCCAGCAGCGTAGGCAGGGCACCTATTTTCGACACCATATATTTT
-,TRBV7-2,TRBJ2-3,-,CASSLARGTDTQYF,TGTGCCAGCAGCTTAGCCCGCGGCACAGATACGCAGTATTTT
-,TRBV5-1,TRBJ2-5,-,CASSVVGETQYF,TGCGCCAGCAGCGTAGTAGGGGAGACCCAGTACTTC
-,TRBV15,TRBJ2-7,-,CATSRLVGGGYEQYF,TGTGCCACCAGCAGATTGGTTGGGGGCGGCTACGAGCAGTACTTC
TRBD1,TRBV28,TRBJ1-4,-,CASALWGQGFEKLFF,TGTGCCAGCGCCCTATGGGGACAGGGGTTTGAAAAACTGTTTTTT
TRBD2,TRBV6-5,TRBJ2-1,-,CASSLSGSDDNEQFF,TGTGCCAGCAGTCTTAGCGGGAGTGATGACAATGAGCAGTTCTTC
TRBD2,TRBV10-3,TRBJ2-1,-,CAISETSGSSYNEQFF,TGTGCCATCAGTGAGACTAGCGGGAGCTCTTACAATGAGCAGTTCTTC
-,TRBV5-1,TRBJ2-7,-,CASSLELSSYEQYF,TGCGCCAGCAGCTTGGAACTCAGCTCCTACGAGCAGTACTTC
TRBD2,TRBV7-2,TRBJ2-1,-,CASSLKTSGREQFF,TGTGCCAGCAGCCTAAAGACTAGCGGGCGAGAGCAGTTCTTC
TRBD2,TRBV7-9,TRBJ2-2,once,CAGGEQMAGELFF,TGTGCCGGGGGGGAGCAGATGGCCGGGGAGCTGTTTTTT
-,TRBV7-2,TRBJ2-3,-,CASSWVTDTQYF,TGTGCCAGCAGCTGGGTCACAGATACGCAGTATTTT
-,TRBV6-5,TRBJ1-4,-,CASRVGLGAGEKLFF,TGTGCCAGCAGAGTCGGGCTTGGGGCCGGGGAAAAACTGTTTTTT
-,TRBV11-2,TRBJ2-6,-,CASSPQSGANVLTF,TGTGCCAGCAGCCCTCAATCTGGGGCCAACGTCCTGACTTTC
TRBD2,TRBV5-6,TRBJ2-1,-,CASSLGLAGVNEQFF,TGTGCCAGCAGCTTGGGGCTAGCGGGAGTTAATGAGCAGTTCTTC
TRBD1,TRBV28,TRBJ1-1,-,CASSPTGARRDTEAFF,TGTGCCAGCAGCCCGACAGGGGCTAGGAGGGACACTGAAGCTTTCTTT
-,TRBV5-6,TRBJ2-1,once,CASSRTYNEQFF,TGTGCCAGCAGCCGAACATACAATGAGCAGTTCTTC
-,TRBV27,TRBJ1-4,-,CASSPLLTGNEKLFF,TGTGCCAGCAGTCCACTCCTCACAGGGAATGAAAAACTGTTTTTT
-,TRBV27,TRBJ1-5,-,CASRDSRNQPQHF,TGTGCCAGCAGGGACAGCCGCAATCAGCCCCAGCATTTT
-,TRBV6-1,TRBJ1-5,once,CASSEAVGGGRRQPQHF,TGTGCCAGCAGTGAAGCGGTAGGGGGGGGTAGGAGGCAGCCCCAGCATTTT
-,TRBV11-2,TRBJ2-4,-,CASSLGEVQYF,TGTGCCAGCAGCTTAGGGGAGGTTCAGTACTTC
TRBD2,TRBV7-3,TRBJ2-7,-,CASSAGLAGEQYF,TGTGCCAGCAGTGCCGGACTAGCGGGCGAGCAGTACTTC
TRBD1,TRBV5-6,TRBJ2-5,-,CASSYRDRALETQYF,TGTGCCAGCAGCTATAGGGACAGGGCGTTGGAGACCCAGTACTTC